The rows below give T cell receptor beta chains drawn from one sample of a study of Graves' ophthalmopathy and Graves' hyperthyroidism. From the multiplex PCR reads, TCRdb called clonotypes with MiXCR, one entry per CDR3 protein. There are about 500,000 distinct CDR3 sequences in the sample; less than 40% occur only once, and about 4% lies in the top ten. Sequencing used peripheral blood or thyroid tissue (not recorded which). These TCRs come from an adult man with Graves' hyperthyroidism. The CDR3 runs from the conserved cysteine through the conserved F or W. The D gene is left open where the match is weak. For some rows the clone size is stated as once, few or many, or as a class when expanded; others skip it.

J gene	clone size	V gene	D gene	CDR3 DNA	CDR3 protein
TRBJ2-6	many	TRBV7-2	-	TGTGCCAGCAGCTTATCCAGACCTACAGGTTTCTCTGGGGCCAACGTCCTGACTTTC	CASSLSRPTGFSGANVLTF
TRBJ2-7	-	TRBV12-3/TRBV12-4	TRBD1	TGTGCCAGCAGTCGAACCGGGACAGGGGGCGAGCAGTACTTC	CASSRTGTGGEQYF
TRBJ2-2	many	TRBV6-5	-	TGTGCCAGCGGTGAGGGGAGCACCGGGGAGCTGTTTTTT	CASGEGSTGELFF
TRBJ2-1	few	TRBV7-9	-	TGTGCCAACAGCTTAGGCGGGGACAATGAGCAGTTCTTC	CANSLGGDNEQFF
TRBJ2-7	-	TRBV5-1	TRBD1	TGCGCCAGCAGGTATGCGGGACAGGGAACCTACGAGCAGTACTTC	CASRYAGQGTYEQYF
TRBJ2-5	many	TRBV2	-	TGTGCCAGCAGCCACGGTGGGCTAATGGGGGAGACCCAGTACTTC	CASSHGGLMGETQYF
TRBJ1-1	few	TRBV4-1	-	TGCGCCAGCAGGAGTACGGGTATAAGTGACACTGAAGCTTTCTTT	CASRSTGISDTEAFF
TRBJ1-1	-	TRBV19	-	TGTGCCAGTAGTATAGTTGGGGGGGGCACTGAAGCTTTCTTT	CASSIVGGGTEAFF
TRBJ2-6	-	TRBV5-1	TRBD1	TGCGCCAGCAGCTTGGCAGGGACAGGACGGACTTTC	CASSLAGTGRTF
TRBJ2-5	many	TRBV24-1	TRBD1	TGTGCCACCAGTGAGTCGACTCGGACAGGGATGCGAGAGACCCAGTACTTC	CATSESTRTGMRETQYF
TRBJ1-1	many	TRBV9	TRBD1	TGTGCCAGCAGCCCCCGACAGGGGTCGAACACTGAAGCTTTCTTT	CASSPRQGSNTEAFF
TRBJ2-2	few	TRBV3-1	-	TGTGCCAGCAGCCAGGACGGGACCCTCAACACCGGGGAGCTGTTTTTT	CASSQDGTLNTGELFF
TRBJ1-2	-	TRBV14	-	TGTGCCAGCGGCCAAGCGCCTCTCGGGCCCCCCTATGGCTACACCTTC	CASGQAPLGPPYGYTF
TRBJ2-1	once	TRBV12-3/TRBV12-4	TRBD1	TGTGCCAGCAAGGTGGACAGGGGTGCAAATGAGCAGTTCTTC	CASKVDRGANEQFF
TRBJ2-2	many	TRBV12-3/TRBV12-4	TRBD2	TGCGCCAGCAGCCGGACTAGCCCCGGGGAGCTGTTTTTT	CASSRTSPGELFF
TRBJ1-2	many	TRBV9	-	TGTGCCAGCTCCCTACCCGGACAGAACTATGGCTACACCTTC	CASSLPGQNYGYTF
TRBJ1-1	many	TRBV29-1	-	TGCAGCGTTGCTGGTCCCAACACTGAAGCTTTCTTT	CSVAGPNTEAFF
TRBJ2-7	-	TRBV2	TRBD1	TGTGCCAGCAGTCGTCTAATAACCGGGACAGGGTACTACGAGCAGTACTTC	CASSRLITGTGYYEQYF